These T cell receptor beta chains were read from a single sample in a study of T cell repertoires in cytomegalovirus infection. For these TCRs, the target antigens are not known. TCRdb reprocessed the reads via MiXCR and lists one record per CDR3 protein. This sample has tens of thousands of distinct CDR3 sequences, with about 19% found just once. The starting material was CD8+ T cells from cultured PBMCs, obtained from culture after CMV antigen stimulation. These receptors came from a human donor in good health (CMV status not recorded). Some clones in this sample may be carry-over from other donors' samples. The CDR3 runs from the conserved cysteine through the conserved F or W. A D gene is named only where the DNA matches it firmly. Expanded clones are given a class, and other clones once, few, many or no size at all.

D,J,V,size,DNA,CDR3
TRBD1,TRBJ2-1,TRBV7-2,.,TGTGCCAGCAGCTCAGGACAGGGGGGACGCAAATACAATGAGCAGTTCTTC,CASSSGQGGRKYNEQFF
.,TRBJ1-3,TRBV7-9,few,TGTGCCAGCAGCGGAAGGACAGCGTTCTCTGGAAACACCATATATTTT,CASSGRTAFSGNTIYF
TRBD1,TRBJ2-2,TRBV7-9,few,TGTGCCAGCAGCGGGGGACAGGGCGGAAACACCGGGGAGCTGTTTTTT,CASSGGQGGNTGELFF
.,TRBJ1-1,TRBV7-6,.,TGTGCCAGCAGCTTAGTTATGGGGGAAGGAGGCGAAGCTTTCTTT,CASSLVMGEGGEAFF
TRBD2,TRBJ2-1,TRBV6-2/TRBV6-3,.,TGTGCCAGCAGCTCCGGACTAGCGGGGGGACCCACTATCTCCTACAATGAGCAGTTCTTC,CASSSGLAGGPTISYNEQFF
.,TRBJ1-6,TRBV6-6,.,TGTGCCAGCGTCAGCGGGCCGGACGGCCCCCACTTT,CASVSGPDGPHF
.,TRBJ2-3,TRBV7-6,few,TGTGCCAGCAGCTTATCCGACTTTCGAGGGCTCACTAGCACAGATACGCAGTATTTT,CASSLSDFRGLTSTDTQYF
.,TRBJ1-5,TRBV7-8,few,TGTGCCAGCAGCTTAGCAGGGAACTTCAATCAGCCCCAGCATTTT,CASSLAGNFNQPQHF
.,TRBJ2-7,TRBV19,.,TGTGCCAGTAGTCCAGGGACCCACGAGCAGTACTTC,CASSPGTHEQYF
TRBD1,TRBJ2-3,TRBV27,.,TGTGCCAGCACCCAAAGGGGGCGGGTCACAGATACGCAGTATTTT,CASTQRGRVTDTQYF
.,TRBJ2-7,TRBV12-3/TRBV12-4,.,TGTGCCAGCAGTTCAATCGGACTCGACTACGAGCAGTACTTC,CASSSIGLDYEQYF
.,TRBJ1-2,TRBV12-3/TRBV12-4,.,TGTGCCAGCATCGGGGCGTTCTATGGCTACACCTTC,CASIGAFYGYTF
TRBD1,TRBJ1-1,TRBV27,.,TGTGCCAGCAGTTCAGGACAGGGTAATCGTGGGTGGGCTGAAGCTTTCTTT,CASSSGQGNRGWAEAFF
TRBD1,TRBJ2-7,TRBV6-6,.,TGTGCCAGCAGCGGGACAGGGAACACCTACGAGCAGTACTTC,CASSGTGNTYEQYF
.,TRBJ1-6,TRBV7-9,few,TGTGCCAGCAGCCCGGCCATGGGGTATAATTCACCCCTCCACTTT,CASSPAMGYNSPLHF
.,TRBJ2-6,TRBV12-3/TRBV12-4,.,TGTGCCAGCAGGAGGGTGTGCCTGACTTTC,CASRRVCLTF
.,TRBJ2-5,TRBV11-3,.,TGTGCCAGCAGCTTCTCCACCAGGGGCTGGGAAGAGACCCAGTACTTC,CASSFSTRGWEETQYF
.,TRBJ1-1,TRBV6-2/TRBV6-3,.,TGTGCCAGCAGCCCCGTGGACCGGCTGGGCACTGAAGCTTTCTTT,CASSPVDRLGTEAFF
TRBD2,TRBJ2-7,TRBV7-6,.,TGTGCCAGCAGCTCGTTAGCGGGGATCCCGGGCGAGCAGTACTTC,CASSSLAGIPGEQYF
TRBD2,TRBJ2-1,TRBV7-9,few,TGTGCCAGCAGCTTAGCCGCTAGCGGGTTAGGTGATGAGCAGTTCTTC,CASSLAASGLGDEQFF
.,TRBJ1-6,TRBV11-2,.,TGTGCCAGCAGCTTAGGGGGGCCGGGGTCACCCCTCCACTTT,CASSLGGPGSPLHF
.,TRBJ2-7,TRBV7-9,.,TGTGCCAGCAGACCCCCCGGGGGCGAGCAGTACTTC,CASRPPGGEQYF
TRBD1,TRBJ1-6,TRBV7-8,few,TGTGCCAGCAGCCCAAATACCGGACAGGGGTATAATTCACCCCTCCACTTT,CASSPNTGQGYNSPLHF
.,TRBJ2-2,TRBV6-6,.,TGTGCCAGCTCTAGGGGCGAGAGTAGCACCGGGGAGCTGTTTTTT,CASSRGESSTGELFF
.,TRBJ2-1,TRBV4-1,.,TGCGCCAGCAGCTCGGGGACTCCTGGGTACAATGAGCAGTTCTTC,CASSSGTPGYNEQFF
TRBD1,TRBJ1-3,TRBV7-9,.,TGTGCCAGCAGCCCGAGAACAGGGGTTTCTGGAAACACCATATATTTT,CASSPRTGVSGNTIYF
TRBD1,TRBJ1-6,TRBV7-2,.,TGTGCCAGCAGCTTAGGGTCGAGGGAGACGGAGGGGGCGAGTAATTCACCCCTCCACTTT,CASSLGSRETEGASNSPLHF
.,TRBJ1-6,TRBV6-2/TRBV6-3,.,TGTGCCAGCAGTTACGGAGTGAGGGACGCCGCCTTTTATAATTCACCCCTCCACTTT,CASSYGVRDAAFYNSPLHF
TRBD1,TRBJ2-7,TRBV7-9,.,TGTGCCAGCAGCACCGGACAGGGACCCTACGAGCAGTACTTC,CASSTGQGPYEQYF
.,TRBJ1-6,TRBV6-6,few,TGTGCCAGCAGCCAGCGGGGGTCCTATAATTCACCCCTCCACTTT,CASSQRGSYNSPLHF
.,TRBJ1-5,TRBV7-2,few,TGTGCCAGCAGCTCAGAGGGGGGGAGCATCAGGGGCAATCAGCCCCAGCATTTT,CASSSEGGSIRGNQPQHF
.,TRBJ1-6,TRBV4-1,.,TGCGCCAGCAGCCAAGAGGCGGGGGACTATAATTCACCCCTCCACTTT,CASSQEAGDYNSPLHF
.,TRBJ1-1,TRBV11-2,few,TGTGCCAGCAGCTTTCCACACACTGAAGCTTTCTTT,CASSFPHTEAFF
TRBD1,TRBJ2-3,TRBV24-1,few,TGTGCCACCTGTCGTGGGACAGACACAGATACGCAGTATTTT,CATCRGTDTDTQYF
.,TRBJ2-7,TRBV4-1,few,TGCGCCACCAGCCAAGGCGCAGGCTCCTACGAGCAGTACTTC,CATSQGAGSYEQYF
TRBD2,TRBJ2-1,TRBV7-3,few,TGTGCCAGCAGCCCTCTACCGGGGGGGCCGGGGGGAAATGAGCAGTTCTTC,CASSPLPGGPGGNEQFF
TRBD1,TRBJ1-1,TRBV7-9,.,TGTGCCAGCAGGGACAGGGTCAACACTGAAGCTTTCTTT,CASRDRVNTEAFF
.,TRBJ1-1,TRBV10-3,many,TGTGCCATCAGTGACCGGCAGGGATCTGGCACTGAAGCTTTCTTT,CAISDRQGSGTEAFF
.,TRBJ1-1,TRBV12-3/TRBV12-4,.,TGTGCCAGCAGTACCCGGGGGGCCCCAGAGCGGGAAGCTTTCTTT,CASSTRGAPEREAFF
.,TRBJ2-6,TRBV12-3/TRBV12-4,.,TGTGCCAGCAGTTTAGGAGGGTTTGGGGCCAACGTCCTGACTTTC,CASSLGGFGANVLTF
.,TRBJ1-1,TRBV7-9,once,TGTGCCAGCAGTTACGACAAGAACACTGAAGCTTTCTTT,CASSYDKNTEAFF
TRBD1,TRBJ2-1,TRBV6-1,few,TGTGCCAGCAGTGAAGACAGGGGCTATGAGCAGTTCTTC,CASSEDRGYEQFF
TRBD1,TRBJ1-3,TRBV12-3/TRBV12-4,few,TGTGCCAGCAGTTTTTCCCCCCTGACAGGGGAAGGAAACACCATATATTTT,CASSFSPLTGEGNTIYF
.,TRBJ2-5,TRBV7-9,.,TGTGCCAGCAGTTCCCCCCGCGGCGCCCAAGAGACCCAGTACTTC,CASSSPRGAQETQYF
.,TRBJ1-1,TRBV11-2,few,TGTGCCAGCAGCTTATGGGGTAGCACTGAAGCTTTCTTT,CASSLWGSTEAFF
.,TRBJ1-5,TRBV7-4,few,TGTGCCAGCAGCGCCGAGGGGGAAAGCAATCAGCCCCAGCATTTT,CASSAEGESNQPQHF
.,TRBJ1-5,TRBV27,few,TGTGCCAGCAGTTTATGGGCAGGGGGCAATCAGCCCCAGCATTTT,CASSLWAGGNQPQHF
TRBD2,TRBJ2-1,TRBV6-5,.,TGTGCCAGCAGTTACGCGGGGGGGACCTACAATGAGCAGTTCTTC,CASSYAGGTYNEQFF
.,TRBJ2-5,TRBV7-6,.,TGTGCCAGCAGCTTTAACCGAGGGACGTCAAAAGAGACCCAGTACTTC,CASSFNRGTSKETQYF
.,TRBJ2-1,TRBV27,few,TGTGCCAGCAGTTTATCGATGTCTAGTAATGAGCAGTTCTTC,CASSLSMSSNEQFF
.,TRBJ2-7,TRBV7-2,many,TGTGCCAGCAGCCCACCTTACGGACGGCTTTCCTCCTACGAGCAGTACTTC,CASSPPYGRLSSYEQYF
TRBD2,TRBJ2-1,TRBV6-2/TRBV6-3,.,TGTGCCAGCAGTTCCACCCTAGCGGGGGAATACAATGAGCAGTTCTTC,CASSSTLAGEYNEQFF
.,TRBJ2-2,TRBV11-3,few,TGTGCCAGCAGCCTCATGACAGATACGAACACCGGGGAGCTGTTTTTT,CASSLMTDTNTGELFF
.,TRBJ2-7,TRBV4-1,few,TGCGCCAGCAGCCGCTCGTGGGGCGGGACCTACGAGCAGTACTTC,CASSRSWGGTYEQYF
.,TRBJ2-5,TRBV7-8,few,TGTGCCAGCAGCTTACAGGGCAGTCAAGAGACCCAGTACTTC,CASSLQGSQETQYF
TRBD1,TRBJ2-7,TRBV4-3,.,TGCGCCAGCAGCCGCGACAGGGGGAACGAGCAGTACTTC,CASSRDRGNEQYF
TRBD2,TRBJ2-1,TRBV7-3,.,TGTGCCAGCAGCTTCGGACCGGGGACTAGCTCCTACAATGAGCAGTTCTTC,CASSFGPGTSSYNEQFF
.,TRBJ2-7,TRBV12-3/TRBV12-4,few,TGTGCCAGCAGTCCACGACTCCCCTACGAGCAGTACTTC,CASSPRLPYEQYF